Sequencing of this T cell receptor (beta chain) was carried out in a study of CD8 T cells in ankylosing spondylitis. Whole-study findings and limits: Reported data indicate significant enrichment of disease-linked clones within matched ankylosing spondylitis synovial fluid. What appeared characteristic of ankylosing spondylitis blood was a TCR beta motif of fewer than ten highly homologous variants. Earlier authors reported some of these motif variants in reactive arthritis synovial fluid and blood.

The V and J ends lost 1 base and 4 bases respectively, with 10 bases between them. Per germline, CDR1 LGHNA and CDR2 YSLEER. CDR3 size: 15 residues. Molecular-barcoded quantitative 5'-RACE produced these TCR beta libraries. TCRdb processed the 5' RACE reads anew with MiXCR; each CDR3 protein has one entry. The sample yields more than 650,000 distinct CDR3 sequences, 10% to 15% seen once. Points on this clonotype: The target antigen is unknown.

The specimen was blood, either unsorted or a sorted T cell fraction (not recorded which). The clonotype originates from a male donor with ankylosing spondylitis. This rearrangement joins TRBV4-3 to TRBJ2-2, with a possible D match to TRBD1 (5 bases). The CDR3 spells CASSQGRQSTGELFF. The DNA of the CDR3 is TGCGCCAGCAGCCAAGGAAGACAGTCCACCGGGGAGCTGTTTTTT.